This T cell receptor (beta chain) was sequenced in a study of blood T cell repertoires in COVID-19. Study information: Donors in the United States, Italy and Spain gave samples during acute or convalescent COVID-19. PBMCs, B-cell-depleted T cells, or T cells provided the cDNA or gDNA that made up the material.

The sample holds one count of this clone. The CDR3 totals 15 residues. With 5 bases clipped from V and 6 bases from J, the junction kept 11 bases outside the gene matches. CDR1 and CDR2 from the germline V gene are LNHDA and SQIVND (reference sequence). In the source study's methods: From reference gene primer amplification, estimates of nucleated cell counts were derived. Here immunoSEQ multiplex PCR was the method, and the copy in TCRdb shows in-frame clones only, minus some. The V and J calls and the clone size are those of that table, but D and trimming were determined from the DNA. The sample lists roughly 200,000 clones; more than 70% were seen once.

The chain couples TRBV19 to TRBJ2-3, with TRBD2 matching over 7 bases. The sample comprised peripheral blood. The origin of this receptor is a middle-aged man with active or convalescent COVID-19. Here the CDR3 reads CASSFRRTSSDTQYF. The DNA for the CDR3 is TGTGCCAGTAGTTTTCGGAGGACTAGTTCGGATACGCAGTATTTT. Full variable domain (remainder filled in from reference TRBV19 and TRBJ2-3): DGGITQSPKYLFRKEGQNVTLSCEQNLNHDAMYWYRQDPGQGLRLIYYSQIVNDFQKGDIAEGYSVSREKKESFPLTVTSAQKNPTAFYLCASSFRRTSSDTQYFGPGTRLTVL.